These T cell receptor beta chains were read from a single sample in a study of CD8 T cells in Susac syndrome. TCRdb reprocessed the immunoSEQ multiplex PCR reads via MiXCR and lists one record per CDR3 protein. The data hold around 90,000 distinct CDR3 sequences, with around 96% observed a single time. What was sequenced was CD8+ T cells from PBMCs. The receptors shown here come from a human donor with Susac syndrome. Each CDR3 is given with its conserved first and last residue. The order of the fields is V gene, J gene, D gene, clone size, CDR3 DNA, CDR3 protein. The D gene is left open where the match is weak. Clone size appears in some rows only: once, few, many, or a class for an expanded clone.

v_gene: TRBV6-5
j_gene: TRBJ2-2
d_gene: .
abundance: .
CDR3nt: TGTGCCAGCAGTCCACAGGGCACCGGGGAGCTGTTTTTT
CDR3aa: CASSPQGTGELFF

v_gene: TRBV28
j_gene: TRBJ2-5
d_gene: .
abundance: .
CDR3nt: TGTGCCAGCAGTTCCCTCGCAGAGACCCAGTACTTC
CDR3aa: CASSSLAETQYF

v_gene: TRBV2
j_gene: TRBJ2-7
d_gene: .
abundance: once
CDR3nt: TGTGCCTCCTTGAGGGGTTCCGAGCAGTACTTC
CDR3aa: CASLRGSEQYF

v_gene: TRBV10-3
j_gene: TRBJ1-5
d_gene: .
abundance: .
CDR3nt: TGTGCCATCAGTGATTACAGCAATCAGCCCCAGCATTTT
CDR3aa: CAISDYSNQPQHF

v_gene: TRBV4-1
j_gene: TRBJ1-6
d_gene: TRBD1
abundance: .
CDR3nt: TGCGCCAGCAGCCAGGGGGCCGGGACAGGGAATTCACCCCTCCACTTT
CDR3aa: CASSQGAGTGNSPLHF

v_gene: TRBV6-5
j_gene: TRBJ2-6
d_gene: .
abundance: .
CDR3nt: TGTGCCAGCAGTTATGAGGGGTCTGGGGCCAACGTCCTGACTTTC
CDR3aa: CASSYEGSGANVLTF

v_gene: TRBV12-3/TRBV12-4
j_gene: TRBJ2-3
d_gene: .
abundance: .
CDR3nt: TGTGCCAGCAGAAGCTCGGGGCGAACTGGAGCAGATACGCAGTATTTT
CDR3aa: CASRSSGRTGADTQYF

v_gene: TRBV5-1
j_gene: TRBJ1-1
d_gene: TRBD1
abundance: .
CDR3nt: TGCGCCAGCAGCTGGACGGACAGGGGGACCACTGAAGCTTTCTTT
CDR3aa: CASSWTDRGTTEAFF

v_gene: TRBV9
j_gene: TRBJ1-6
d_gene: .
abundance: .
CDR3nt: TGTGCCAGCAGCGTTGGGGGGGGTAATTCACCCCTCCACTTT
CDR3aa: CASSVGGGNSPLHF

v_gene: TRBV6-5
j_gene: TRBJ2-7
d_gene: .
abundance: once
CDR3nt: TGTGCCAGCAGGGAAGACGGGGCCTACGAGCAGTACTTC
CDR3aa: CASREDGAYEQYF

v_gene: TRBV10-3
j_gene: TRBJ1-5
d_gene: .
abundance: .
CDR3nt: TGTGCCATCAGTGGACCCGGGGCAGAGGGCAATCAGCCCCAGCATTTT
CDR3aa: CAISGPGAEGNQPQHF

v_gene: TRBV2
j_gene: TRBJ1-2
d_gene: .
abundance: .
CDR3nt: TGTGCCAGCAGTGAGACAGGCTATGGCTACACCTTC
CDR3aa: CASSETGYGYTF

v_gene: TRBV30
j_gene: TRBJ2-1
d_gene: TRBD2
abundance: .
CDR3nt: TGTGCCTGCCCCGAAAAGCGGGGGGGCCGGGACAATGAGCAGTTCTTC
CDR3aa: CACPEKRGGRDNEQFF

v_gene: TRBV5-4
j_gene: TRBJ1-1
d_gene: TRBD1
abundance: .
CDR3nt: TGTGCCAGCAGCCCCAGACAGGGGGCCTCCACTGAAGCTTTCTTT
CDR3aa: CASSPRQGASTEAFF

v_gene: TRBV27
j_gene: TRBJ2-7
d_gene: .
abundance: once
CDR3nt: TGTGCCAGCACCTCCACAGGGATCCACGAGCAGTACTTC
CDR3aa: CASTSTGIHEQYF

v_gene: TRBV6-4
j_gene: TRBJ2-2
d_gene: .
abundance: .
CDR3nt: TGTGCCAGCAGTGAGCAGGGAAGCACCGGGGAGCTGTTTTTT
CDR3aa: CASSEQGSTGELFF

v_gene: TRBV20-1
j_gene: TRBJ1-2
d_gene: TRBD1
abundance: .
CDR3nt: TGCAGTGCTTCTCCGGGACAGAGTAACTATGGCTACACCTTC
CDR3aa: CSASPGQSNYGYTF

v_gene: TRBV10-3
j_gene: TRBJ2-5
d_gene: .
abundance: once
CDR3nt: TGTGCCATTGGCCTCCCCAGGCGAGAGACCCAGTACTTC
CDR3aa: CAIGLPRRETQYF

v_gene: TRBV7-2
j_gene: TRBJ2-5
d_gene: TRBD1
abundance: once
CDR3nt: TGTGCCAGCAGCCGGGACAGGTCCCAAGAGACCCAGTACTTC
CDR3aa: CASSRDRSQETQYF

v_gene: TRBV9
j_gene: TRBJ2-5
d_gene: .
abundance: .
CDR3nt: TGTGCCAGCAGCGTAGAGGGTCCCCAGGGCAGGGAGACCCAGTACTTC
CDR3aa: CASSVEGPQGRETQYF

v_gene: TRBV25-1
j_gene: TRBJ1-5
d_gene: .
abundance: .
CDR3nt: TGTGCCAGCAGTGATTTGGACAGCAATCAGCCCCAGCATTTT
CDR3aa: CASSDLDSNQPQHF

v_gene: TRBV5-6
j_gene: TRBJ2-7
d_gene: .
abundance: once
CDR3nt: TGTGCCAGCAGCTGGAGGACAGAGCCCTACGAGCAGTACTTC
CDR3aa: CASSWRTEPYEQYF

v_gene: TRBV4-2
j_gene: TRBJ2-1
d_gene: TRBD2
abundance: .
CDR3nt: TGTGCCAGCAGCCTAGGGGAGGGGAGGGAATACAATGAGCAGTTCTTC
CDR3aa: CASSLGEGREYNEQFF

v_gene: TRBV9
j_gene: TRBJ2-7
d_gene: TRBD1
abundance: once
CDR3nt: TGTGCCAGCAGCTCTAACCCCGGGACAGACTCCTACGAGCAGTACTTC
CDR3aa: CASSSNPGTDSYEQYF

v_gene: TRBV29-1
j_gene: TRBJ1-2
d_gene: TRBD1
abundance: .
CDR3nt: TGCAGCGTTGGTACAGGGGGCCCTGGCTACACCTTC
CDR3aa: CSVGTGGPGYTF

v_gene: TRBV30
j_gene: TRBJ2-7
d_gene: .
abundance: .
CDR3nt: TGTGCCTGGAAGGGATGGGGCACCTCCTACGAGCAGTACTTC
CDR3aa: CAWKGWGTSYEQYF

v_gene: TRBV27
j_gene: TRBJ2-3
d_gene: TRBD2
abundance: .
CDR3nt: TGTGCCAGCAGTTTCGGACTAGCGGGGGGAAGGACAGATACGCAGTATTTT
CDR3aa: CASSFGLAGGRTDTQYF

v_gene: TRBV12-3/TRBV12-4
j_gene: TRBJ1-1
d_gene: .
abundance: .
CDR3nt: TGTGCCAGCAGACCCGGGACCTTAAAAGCTTTCTTT
CDR3aa: CASRPGTLKAFF

v_gene: TRBV20-1
j_gene: TRBJ2-5
d_gene: .
abundance: .
CDR3nt: TGCAGTGCTAGAGATACCTCGGAAGAGACCCAGTACTTC
CDR3aa: CSARDTSEETQYF

v_gene: TRBV5-1
j_gene: TRBJ1-2
d_gene: .
abundance: .
CDR3nt: TGCGCCAGCAGCTTGGAGGTCGGCCGGGAGTATGGCTACACCTTC
CDR3aa: CASSLEVGREYGYTF

v_gene: TRBV12-3/TRBV12-4
j_gene: TRBJ2-2
d_gene: .
abundance: once
CDR3nt: TGTGCCAGCAGTTCTCGGACGGTGAACACCGGGGAGCTGTTTTTT
CDR3aa: CASSSRTVNTGELFF

v_gene: TRBV5-6
j_gene: TRBJ1-2
d_gene: .
abundance: once
CDR3nt: TGTGCCAGCAGCCTGGGGGAGGAGGTCTATGGCTACACCTTC
CDR3aa: CASSLGEEVYGYTF

v_gene: TRBV9
j_gene: TRBJ1-5
d_gene: .
abundance: .
CDR3nt: TGTGCCAGCAGCCCCTCTGGGGGATACAATCAGCCCCAGCATTTT
CDR3aa: CASSPSGGYNQPQHF

v_gene: TRBV30
j_gene: TRBJ1-2
d_gene: TRBD1
abundance: .
CDR3nt: TGTGCCTGGAGTGTACCGGCAGGGGGTGGCTACACCTTC
CDR3aa: CAWSVPAGGGYTF

v_gene: TRBV5-1
j_gene: TRBJ1-1
d_gene: TRBD1
abundance: .
CDR3nt: TGCGCCAGCAGCTTCGACCTAGGACAGGAGAACACTGAAGCTTTCTTT
CDR3aa: CASSFDLGQENTEAFF

v_gene: TRBV7-8
j_gene: TRBJ2-1
d_gene: TRBD2
abundance: .
CDR3nt: TGTGCCAGCAAGCCGTTCCCCGCGGGGGGGCTCTCAGGCGATGAGCAGTTCTTC
CDR3aa: CASKPFPAGGLSGDEQFF

v_gene: TRBV29-1
j_gene: TRBJ1-1
d_gene: .
abundance: .
CDR3nt: TGCAGCGTTGATCCAGGGGACACTGAAGCTTTCTTT
CDR3aa: CSVDPGDTEAFF

v_gene: TRBV6-5
j_gene: TRBJ2-2
d_gene: .
abundance: .
CDR3nt: TGTGCCAGCAGTTACTCGAACAGATTGACCGGGGAGCTGTTTTTT
CDR3aa: CASSYSNRLTGELFF

v_gene: TRBV5-6
j_gene: TRBJ1-5
d_gene: .
abundance: once
CDR3nt: TGTGCCAGCAGGCCCCAGGGTAGCAATCAGCCCCAGCATTTT
CDR3aa: CASRPQGSNQPQHF

v_gene: TRBV9
j_gene: TRBJ2-7
d_gene: .
abundance: .
CDR3nt: TGTGCCAGCAGCGAGTCAGGATGGTCCTACGAGCAGTACTTC
CDR3aa: CASSESGWSYEQYF

v_gene: TRBV19
j_gene: TRBJ2-3
d_gene: TRBD1
abundance: .
CDR3nt: TGTGCCAGTAGTTTCCGGGACAGGGAGACAGATACGCAGTATTTT
CDR3aa: CASSFRDRETDTQYF